This T cell receptor (beta chain) was recorded in a study of T cells in Graves' hyperthyroidism and ophthalmopathy. Study-wide findings and caveats: Expanded thyroid clonotypes (above 0.001) were mostly also found in blood.

The investigators amplified TCR beta CDR3 regions from RNA transcripts. Carried out on the TCR CDR3, a first-round RT-PCR used the HTBI primer set. TCRdb used MiXCR to reprocess the multiplex PCR reads, holding one entry per CDR3 protein. This sample has over 300,000 distinct CDR3 sequences, with approximately 15% found just once. This clonotype was detected ten times or more. Its antigen is unidentified. Germline trimming cut 5 bases from V and 6 bases from J; bases unmatched to any gene: 6. There are 13 residues in the CDR3. The authors deemed Graves' hyperthyroidism stable absent ophthalmopathy progression within 18 months. In patients aged 18 to 65, hyperthyroidism was newly diagnosed, with duration under 2 months. The authors took PBMCs from about 9.5 ml fresh peripheral blood.

This sequence joins TRBV12-3 or TRBV12-4 and TRBJ2-7; 8 nucleotides line up with TRBD2. The sample comprised blood. This receptor was obtained from a woman aged 60-75 years with Graves' hyperthyroidism. CDR3 residues: CASSPREGGEQYF. CDR3 bases: TGTGCCAGCAGTCCTCGGGAGGGGGGCGAGCAGTACTTC.